Reported below is one TCR beta chain. Primers for the PCR totalled 60 Vbeta and 13 Jbeta. This table comes from immunoSEQ multiplex PCR, and its TCRdb copy is limited to in-frame clones, with some not included. The table lists fewer than 200,000 clones, roughly 80% of them singletons. This sample is drawn from a study of cytomegalovirus exposure and HLA in healthy donors. The TCR originated in a man aged 45 to 65 in good health and CMV-seropositive. Source material: PBMCs.

Here the CDR3 DNA reads TGTGCCACCAGCAAGATACAGGGGGTATTAAATGAAAAACTGTTTTTT. It is translated as CATSKIQGVLNEKLFF. J is TRBJ1-4 and V is TRBV15; 8 bases align to TRBD1. V lost 4 bases and J lost 5; bases outside the gene matches: 9. CDR1 is LNHNV, CDR2 YYDKDF, per germline (reference sequence). The CDR3 totals 16 residues. Combining the CDR3 with reference TRBV15 and TRBJ1-4 gives the whole variable domain DAMVIQNPRYQVTQFGKPVTLSCSQTLNHNVMYWYQQKSSQAPKLLFHYYDKDFNNEADTPDNFQSRRPNTSFCFLDIRSPGLGDTAMYLCATSKIQGVLNEKLFFGSGTQLSVL.